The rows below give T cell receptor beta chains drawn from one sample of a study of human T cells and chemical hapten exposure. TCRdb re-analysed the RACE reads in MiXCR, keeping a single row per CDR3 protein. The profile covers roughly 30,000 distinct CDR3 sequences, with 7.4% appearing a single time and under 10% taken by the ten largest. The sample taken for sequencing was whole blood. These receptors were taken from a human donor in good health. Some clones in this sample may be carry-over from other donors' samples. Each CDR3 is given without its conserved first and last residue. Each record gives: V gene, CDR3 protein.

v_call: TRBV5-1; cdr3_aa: ASSLGATGNTGELF
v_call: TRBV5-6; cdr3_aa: ASSSTTGELF
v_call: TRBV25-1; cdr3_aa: ASTSGANQPQH
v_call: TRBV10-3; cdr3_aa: AISEGRGRVSNQPQH
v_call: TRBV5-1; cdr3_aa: ASSLAGGWADTQY
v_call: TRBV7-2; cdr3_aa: ASSLVSYFTDTQY
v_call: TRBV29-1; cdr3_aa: SVRDQHGHTIY
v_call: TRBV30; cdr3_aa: AWSVHTGRTNEKLF
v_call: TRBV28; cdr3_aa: ASSLAPLGANVLT
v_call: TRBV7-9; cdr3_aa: ASSLDRTSGVEQY
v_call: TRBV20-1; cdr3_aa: SANKQGAIEQY
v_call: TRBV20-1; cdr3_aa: SARDRSAQEQF
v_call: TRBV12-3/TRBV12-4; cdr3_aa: ASSSFGFRNSPLH
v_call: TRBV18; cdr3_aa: ASSPHRDTEAF
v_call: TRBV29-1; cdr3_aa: SVEGSGYTDTQY
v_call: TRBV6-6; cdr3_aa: ASSNRKQF
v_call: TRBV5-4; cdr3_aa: ASSVQGKEKLF
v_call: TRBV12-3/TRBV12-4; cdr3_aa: ASSPGQGTDTQY
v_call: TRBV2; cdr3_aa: ASSVGHTSNYGDT
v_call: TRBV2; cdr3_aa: ASKGTGTNYGDT
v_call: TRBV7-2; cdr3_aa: ASSYRLAGAHFTDTQY
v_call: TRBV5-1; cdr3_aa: ASSLSGMGNTEAF
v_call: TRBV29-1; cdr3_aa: SVIRTSRKDEQY